A selection of T cell receptor beta chains follows, all from one sample in a study. TCRdb independently ran MiXCR on the RT-PCR reads; one entry per CDR3 protein. Of hundreds of thousands of distinct CDR3 sequences in the sample, more than 13% were seen once. Specimen: memory CD4+ T cells from blood. These receptors all come from a female donor in good health, serving as a healthy control. Each CDR3 is given with its conserved first and last residue. A D gene is named only where the DNA matches it firmly. Clone size is not always given. Where it is, it says once, few, many or a class for expanded clones.

j_gene: TRBJ2-3
abundance: few
v_gene: TRBV7-2
d_gene: TRBD2
CDR3aa: CASSLATWRGSTDTQYF
CDR3nt: TGTGCCAGCAGCTTAGCGACCTGGCGGGGGAGCACAGATACGCAGTATTTT

j_gene: TRBJ2-2
abundance: many
v_gene: TRBV12-5
d_gene: .
CDR3aa: CASGGNTGELFF
CDR3nt: TGTGCTAGTGGTGGCAACACCGGGGAGCTGTTTTTT

j_gene: TRBJ1-1
abundance: .
v_gene: TRBV5-1
d_gene: .
CDR3aa: CASSLGGNTNTEAFF
CDR3nt: TGCGCCAGCAGCTTGGGGGGGAACACGAACACTGAAGCTTTCTTT

j_gene: TRBJ2-5
abundance: few
v_gene: TRBV5-6
d_gene: .
CDR3aa: CASSSRVVQETQYF
CDR3nt: TGTGCCAGCAGCTCCCGGGTGGTCCAAGAGACCCAGTACTTC

j_gene: TRBJ1-1
abundance: few
v_gene: TRBV7-2
d_gene: TRBD1
CDR3aa: CASTPLYSRGDTEAFF
CDR3nt: TGTGCCAGCACCCCCCTGTACAGCAGGGGGGACACTGAAGCTTTCTTT

j_gene: TRBJ1-4
abundance: few
v_gene: TRBV5-1
d_gene: .
CDR3aa: CASKLGSGEKLFF
CDR3nt: TGCGCCAGCAAGTTGGGAAGTGGCGAAAAACTGTTTTTT

j_gene: TRBJ2-1
abundance: few
v_gene: TRBV7-9
d_gene: .
CDR3aa: CASTHRGLLGGNYYNEQFF
CDR3nt: TGTGCCAGCACGCACAGGGGACTCCTCGGTGGGAACTACTACAATGAGCAGTTCTTC

j_gene: TRBJ2-1
abundance: few
v_gene: TRBV5-1
d_gene: .
CDR3aa: CASSPREGMNNEQFF
CDR3nt: TGCGCCAGCAGCCCGAGAGAGGGGATGAACAATGAGCAGTTCTTC

j_gene: TRBJ2-1
abundance: many
v_gene: TRBV3-1
d_gene: TRBD2
CDR3aa: CASSSGGGRNEQFF
CDR3nt: TGTGCCAGCAGCTCTGGGGGGGGAAGGAATGAGCAGTTCTTC

j_gene: TRBJ2-2
abundance: .
v_gene: TRBV6-2/TRBV6-3
d_gene: TRBD2
CDR3aa: CASRPSGGATGELFF
CDR3nt: TGTGCCAGCAGACCCAGCGGGGGGGCGACCGGGGAGCTGTTTTTT

j_gene: TRBJ1-1
abundance: .
v_gene: TRBV5-6
d_gene: .
CDR3aa: CASNLVRNTKAFF
CDR3nt: TGTGCCAGCAACCTAGTGAGGAACACTAAAGCTTTCTTT

j_gene: TRBJ2-7
abundance: many
v_gene: TRBV5-1
d_gene: .
CDR3aa: CASKKAQETYEQYF
CDR3nt: TGCGCCAGCAAGAAAGCGCAAGAAACCTACGAGCAGTACTTC

j_gene: TRBJ1-5
abundance: .
v_gene: TRBV12-3/TRBV12-4
d_gene: .
CDR3aa: CASNYDGGHQPQHF
CDR3nt: TGTGCCAGCAATTATGACGGAGGCCATCAGCCCCAGCATTTT

j_gene: TRBJ1-2
abundance: .
v_gene: TRBV20-1
d_gene: .
CDR3aa: CSASSAGNYGYTF
CDR3nt: TGCAGTGCTAGTTCGGCCGGCAACTATGGCTACACCTTC

j_gene: TRBJ2-1
abundance: .
v_gene: TRBV6-2/TRBV6-3
d_gene: TRBD2
CDR3aa: CASSYPYSGIVRYNEQFF
CDR3nt: TGTGCCAGCAGTTACCCCTATAGCGGGATAGTGCGTTACAATGAGCAGTTCTTC

j_gene: TRBJ2-7
abundance: many
v_gene: TRBV29-1
d_gene: .
CDR3aa: CSVEDKWGSNEQYF
CDR3nt: TGCAGCGTTGAGGACAAATGGGGATCAAACGAGCAGTACTTC

j_gene: TRBJ2-5
abundance: .
v_gene: TRBV20-1
d_gene: TRBD2
CDR3aa: CSARDLLTSGQETQYF
CDR3nt: TGCAGTGCTAGAGATCTGTTGACTAGCGGGCAAGAGACCCAGTACTTC

j_gene: TRBJ2-7
abundance: few
v_gene: TRBV28
d_gene: .
CDR3aa: CASSLSSAIYEQYF
CDR3nt: TGTGCCAGCAGTTTATCTTCAGCAATCTACGAGCAGTACTTC

j_gene: TRBJ1-2
abundance: .
v_gene: TRBV2
d_gene: TRBD1
CDR3aa: CASSEDRGTDYGYTF
CDR3nt: TGTGCCAGCAGTGAAGATCGAGGGACAGACTATGGCTACACCTTC

j_gene: TRBJ2-1
abundance: .
v_gene: TRBV5-1
d_gene: .
CDR3aa: CASRASTSSYNEQFF
CDR3nt: TGCGCCAGCAGGGCTAGCACGAGCTCCTACAATGAGCAGTTCTTC

j_gene: TRBJ2-3
abundance: few
v_gene: TRBV12-3/TRBV12-4
d_gene: TRBD2
CDR3aa: CASSKTSGRPMSRWDTQYF
CDR3nt: TGTGCCAGCAGCAAGACTAGCGGGAGACCTATGTCGCGTTGGGATACGCAGTATTTT

j_gene: TRBJ1-5
abundance: once
v_gene: TRBV2
d_gene: .
CDR3aa: CASRAEGLGNQPQHF
CDR3nt: TGTGCCAGCAGAGCCGAGGGGCTGGGGAATCAGCCCCAGCATTTT

j_gene: TRBJ2-1
abundance: .
v_gene: TRBV20-1
d_gene: .
CDR3aa: CSARDFPIAEYNEQFF
CDR3nt: TGCAGTGCTAGAGATTTTCCAATAGCGGAGTACAATGAGCAGTTCTTC

j_gene: TRBJ1-1
abundance: many
v_gene: TRBV7-9
d_gene: .
CDR3aa: CASSFDTRVEAFF
CDR3nt: TGTGCCAGCAGCTTTGATACTCGAGTCGAAGCTTTCTTT

j_gene: TRBJ2-3
abundance: few
v_gene: TRBV5-1
d_gene: .
CDR3aa: CASIRDSYTDTQYF
CDR3nt: TGCGCCAGTATCCGGGACTCGTACACAGATACGCAGTATTTT

j_gene: TRBJ2-5
abundance: .
v_gene: TRBV28
d_gene: TRBD2
CDR3aa: CASSPWGTSGQETQNF
CDR3nt: TGTGCCAGCAGTCCCTGGGGGACTAGCGGTCAAGAGACCCAGAACTTC

j_gene: TRBJ1-1
abundance: .
v_gene: TRBV7-9
d_gene: .
CDR3aa: CASSQQTVNTEAFF
CDR3nt: TGTGCCAGCAGCCAACAGACAGTTAACACTGAAGCTTTCTTT

j_gene: TRBJ1-3
abundance: .
v_gene: TRBV12-3/TRBV12-4
d_gene: .
CDR3aa: CASSLGGAYGNTIYF
CDR3nt: TGTGCCAGCAGTTTGGGGGGGGCTTATGGAAACACCATATATTTT

j_gene: TRBJ2-2
abundance: few
v_gene: TRBV15
d_gene: TRBD2
CDR3aa: CATKTRGGLTGELFF
CDR3nt: TGTGCCACTAAAACACGGGGGGGCCTTACCGGGGAGCTGTTTTTT

j_gene: TRBJ2-7
abundance: many
v_gene: TRBV5-1
d_gene: .
CDR3aa: CASSLRQSSGEQYF
CDR3nt: TGCGCCAGCAGCTTGCGTCAGTCCTCCGGCGAGCAGTACTTC

j_gene: TRBJ1-6
abundance: few
v_gene: TRBV6-5
d_gene: .
CDR3aa: CASTQVQANSPLHF
CDR3nt: TGTGCCAGCACCCAAGTGCAGGCAAATTCACCCCTCCACTTT

j_gene: TRBJ1-4
abundance: once
v_gene: TRBV7-6
d_gene: .
CDR3aa: CASSLEGTAPGRKLFF
CDR3nt: TGTGCCAGCAGCTTAGAGGGTACGGCCCCGGGCCGAAAACTGTTTTTT

j_gene: TRBJ2-5
abundance: few
v_gene: TRBV20-1
d_gene: .
CDR3aa: CSASTLLSLGYQETQYF
CDR3nt: TGCAGTGCTAGTACCTTACTCTCTCTGGGGTACCAAGAGACCCAGTACTTC

j_gene: TRBJ2-7
abundance: .
v_gene: TRBV30
d_gene: TRBD1
CDR3aa: CAWKPGTGWNEQYF
CDR3nt: TGTGCCTGGAAACCCGGGACAGGGTGGAACGAGCAGTACTTC

j_gene: TRBJ2-7
abundance: many
v_gene: TRBV29-1
d_gene: .
CDR3aa: CSVEITGICEQYF
CDR3nt: TGCAGCGTTGAAATAACAGGGATATGCGAGCAGTACTTC

j_gene: TRBJ2-3
abundance: .
v_gene: TRBV12-3/TRBV12-4
d_gene: .
CDR3aa: CASSFGVVPDTQYF
CDR3nt: TGTGCCAGCAGTTTTGGGGTTGTGCCAGATACGCAGTATTTT

j_gene: TRBJ2-2
abundance: .
v_gene: TRBV30
d_gene: .
CDR3aa: CAGRTNTGELFF
CDR3nt: TGTGCCGGACGGACAAACACCGGGGAGCTGTTTTTT

j_gene: TRBJ2-5
abundance: few
v_gene: TRBV6-5
d_gene: .
CDR3aa: CASSSEPGPKFPQETQYF
CDR3nt: TGTGCCAGCAGTTCCGAACCTGGGCCTAAATTCCCCCAAGAGACCCAGTACTTC

j_gene: TRBJ2-1
abundance: few
v_gene: TRBV20-1
d_gene: .
CDR3aa: CSARDIERRGKYNEQFF
CDR3nt: TGCAGTGCTAGAGATATCGAGCGCAGGGGAAAGTACAATGAGCAGTTCTTC

j_gene: TRBJ2-7
abundance: .
v_gene: TRBV9
d_gene: TRBD1
CDR3aa: CASSARTGVTYEQYF
CDR3nt: TGTGCCAGCAGCGCCCGGACAGGGGTAACCTACGAGCAGTACTTC

j_gene: TRBJ2-5
abundance: .
v_gene: TRBV18
d_gene: TRBD2
CDR3aa: CASSPTASGSPQETQYF
CDR3nt: TGTGCCAGCTCACCCACGGCTAGCGGGAGCCCTCAAGAGACCCAGTACTTC

j_gene: TRBJ2-2
abundance: few
v_gene: TRBV28
d_gene: .
CDR3aa: CASSKGDRPGELFF
CDR3nt: TGTGCCAGCAGTAAGGGAGACAGGCCCGGGGAGCTGTTTTTT

j_gene: TRBJ2-7
abundance: many
v_gene: TRBV6-5
d_gene: .
CDR3aa: CASSYGGRPWQQYF
CDR3nt: TGTGCCAGCAGTTATGGTGGCAGGCCCTGGCAGCAGTACTTC

j_gene: TRBJ1-6
abundance: .
v_gene: TRBV5-4
d_gene: TRBD1
CDR3aa: CASSHRDSLSSLHF
CDR3nt: TGTGCCAGCAGCCACCGGGACAGCCTGAGCTCACTCCACTTT

j_gene: TRBJ1-1
abundance: few
v_gene: TRBV3-1
d_gene: TRBD1
CDR3aa: CVSAPGQGVNTEAFF
CDR3nt: TGTGTCAGTGCGCCGGGACAGGGGGTAAACACTGAAGCTTTCTTT

j_gene: TRBJ1-1
abundance: few
v_gene: TRBV20-1
d_gene: TRBD1
CDR3aa: CSAMGQGMIEAFF
CDR3nt: TGCAGTGCTATGGGACAGGGGATGATTGAAGCTTTCTTT

j_gene: TRBJ1-2
abundance: many
v_gene: TRBV15
d_gene: .
CDR3aa: CATSQYGTYGYTF
CDR3nt: TGTGCCACATCCCAGTATGGCACCTATGGCTACACCTTC

j_gene: TRBJ1-2
abundance: .
v_gene: TRBV5-6
d_gene: .
CDR3aa: CASSLVAREYGYTF
CDR3nt: TGTGCCAGCAGCTTGGTCGCCAGGGAGTATGGCTACACCTTC

j_gene: TRBJ1-2
abundance: few
v_gene: TRBV4-1
d_gene: TRBD1
CDR3aa: CASSQNWAPGTGNIYGYTF
CDR3nt: TGCGCCAGCAGCCAAAACTGGGCCCCCGGGACAGGAAATATCTATGGCTACACCTTC

j_gene: TRBJ2-4
abundance: .
v_gene: TRBV5-4
d_gene: TRBD2
CDR3aa: CASRAGTSGGSNIQYF
CDR3nt: TGTGCCAGCAGGGCAGGGACTAGCGGGGGGTCAAACATTCAGTACTTC

j_gene: TRBJ2-2
abundance: .
v_gene: TRBV7-7
d_gene: .
CDR3aa: CASSLDRERELFF
CDR3nt: TGTGCTAGCAGCTTAGATCGGGAGCGGGAGCTGTTTTTT

j_gene: TRBJ2-7
abundance: .
v_gene: TRBV20-1
d_gene: TRBD2
CDR3aa: CSARQGWGGEQYF
CDR3nt: TGCAGTGCTAGGCAGGGTTGGGGGGGAGAGCAGTACTTC

j_gene: TRBJ2-2
abundance: .
v_gene: TRBV15
d_gene: .
CDR3aa: CATSTQGYNTGELFF
CDR3nt: TGTGCCACCAGCACACAGGGTTACAACACCGGGGAGCTGTTTTTT

j_gene: TRBJ2-3
abundance: .
v_gene: TRBV20-1
d_gene: .
CDR3aa: CSAMENTEDTQYF
CDR3nt: TGCAGTGCTATGGAGAACACAGAAGATACGCAGTATTTT